The clone carrying this T cell receptor (beta chain) was recorded only once. The antigen is not known. These data belong to a study of cytomegalovirus exposure and HLA in healthy donors. Study background: Early release data held 85 million or so unique TCRs from HLA-typed donors.

The study sampled nominally healthy donors, though unrecorded immune exposures were likely. The germline V gene encodes CDR1 LNHNV and CDR2 YYDKDF (reference sequence). This CDR3 contains 13 residues. Between the trimmed V and J ends, which lost 6 bases and 5 bases, there was a span of 11 bases. A multiplex PCR was run with 60 Vbeta primers and 13 Jbeta primers. Assay used: immunoSEQ multiplex PCR; TCRdb lists only in-frame clones, some missing. The sample lists about 120,000 clones; more than 65% were seen once. Study observations and caveats: An Asian-associated ancestry cluster reportedly showed fewer N-insertions than the roughly 670-donor mean in a later analysis. An assumption of roughly uniform sequencing depth across donors underlay the presence/absence analyses.

The source of this sequence is a male donor in good health and CMV-seropositive. J is TRBJ2-1 and V is TRBV15, with D perhaps TRBD2 (6 bases). The material sequenced was PBMCs. As DNA, the CDR3 is TGTGCCACCAGGCTGGACTACAACAATGAGCAGTTCTTC. Its protein is CATRLDYNNEQFF. The whole variable domain, remainder taken from reference TRBV15 and TRBJ2-1, is DAMVIQNPRYQVTQFGKPVTLSCSQTLNHNVMYWYQQKSSQAPKLLFHYYDKDFNNEADTPDNFQSRRPNTSFCFLDIRSPGLGDTAMYLCATRLDYNNEQFFGPGTRLTVL.